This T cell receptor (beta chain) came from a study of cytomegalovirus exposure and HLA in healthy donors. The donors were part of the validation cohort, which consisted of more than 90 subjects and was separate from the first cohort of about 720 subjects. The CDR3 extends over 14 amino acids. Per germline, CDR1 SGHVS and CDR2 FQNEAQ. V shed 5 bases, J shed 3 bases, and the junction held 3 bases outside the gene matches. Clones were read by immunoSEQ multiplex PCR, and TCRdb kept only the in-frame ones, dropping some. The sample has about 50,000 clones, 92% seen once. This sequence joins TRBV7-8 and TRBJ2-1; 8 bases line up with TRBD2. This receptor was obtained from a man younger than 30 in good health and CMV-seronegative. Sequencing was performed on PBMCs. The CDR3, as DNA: TGTGCCAGCAGCCCCAGCGGGAGCTACAATGAGCAGTTCTTC. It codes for CASSPSGSYNEQFF.